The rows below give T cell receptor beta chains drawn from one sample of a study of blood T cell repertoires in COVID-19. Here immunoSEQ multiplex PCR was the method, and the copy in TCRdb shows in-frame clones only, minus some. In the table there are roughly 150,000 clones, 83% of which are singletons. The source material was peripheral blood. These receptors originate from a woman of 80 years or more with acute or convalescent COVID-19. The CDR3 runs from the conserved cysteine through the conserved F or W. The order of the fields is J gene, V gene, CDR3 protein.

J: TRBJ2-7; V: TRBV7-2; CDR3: CASSLALPGSYEQYF
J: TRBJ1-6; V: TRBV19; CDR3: CASSIIDRGDNSPLHF
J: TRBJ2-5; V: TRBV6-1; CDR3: CASSDRARTQTQYF
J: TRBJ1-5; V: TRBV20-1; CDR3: CSANEADYQPQHF
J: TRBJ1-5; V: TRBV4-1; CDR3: CASSQNRGSNQPQHF
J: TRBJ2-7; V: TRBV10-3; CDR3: CAISGYRGGYYEQYF
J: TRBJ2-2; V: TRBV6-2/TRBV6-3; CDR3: CASSRDRANTGELFF
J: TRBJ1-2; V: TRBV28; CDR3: CASSLYHRGSVYGYTF
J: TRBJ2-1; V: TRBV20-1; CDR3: CSAPGTKQFF
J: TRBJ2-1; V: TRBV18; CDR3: CASSPPTTESGGAPYNEQFF
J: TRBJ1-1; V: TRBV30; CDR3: CAWSVGRGQTEAFF
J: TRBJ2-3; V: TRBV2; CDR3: CASSVLAGLTDTQYF
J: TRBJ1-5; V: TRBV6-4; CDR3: CASSAGGFYSNQPQHF
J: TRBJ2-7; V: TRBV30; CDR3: CAANVVGGFNEQYF
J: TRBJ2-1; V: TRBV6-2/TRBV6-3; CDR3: CASSPGGEQFF
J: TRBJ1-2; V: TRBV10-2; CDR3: CAGLTGEGYTF
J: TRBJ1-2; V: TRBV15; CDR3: CATSRGAGGYGYTF
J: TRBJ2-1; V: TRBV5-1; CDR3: CASSLGREGRAEQFF
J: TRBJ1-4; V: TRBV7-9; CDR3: CASSPRAGSNEKLFF
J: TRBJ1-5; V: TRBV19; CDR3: CASRGRGRGNQPQHF
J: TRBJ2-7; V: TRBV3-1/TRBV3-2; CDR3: CASSQDRFSYEQYF
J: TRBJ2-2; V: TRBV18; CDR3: CASSPTGNTGELFF
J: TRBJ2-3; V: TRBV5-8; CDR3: CASSLAGGGTDTQYF
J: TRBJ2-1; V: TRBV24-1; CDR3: CATGGDMSSYNEQFF
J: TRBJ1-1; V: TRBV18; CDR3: CASSPQGPNTEAFF
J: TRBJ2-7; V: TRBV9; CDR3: CASSVGLTGAYEQYF
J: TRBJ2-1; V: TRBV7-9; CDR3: CASSSRTGASNEQFF
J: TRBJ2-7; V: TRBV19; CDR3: CASSITRETYEQYF
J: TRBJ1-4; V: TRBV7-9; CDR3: CASREGTGGASSDEKLFF
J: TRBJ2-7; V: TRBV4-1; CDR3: CASSQVLYSEQYF
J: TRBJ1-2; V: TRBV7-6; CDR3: CASSLENRAIYGYTF
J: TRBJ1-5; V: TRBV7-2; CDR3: CASSLEVRGNQPQHF
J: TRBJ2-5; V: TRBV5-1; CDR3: CASSLEAGVETQYF
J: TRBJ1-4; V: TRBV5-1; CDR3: CASSLQGATTNEKLFF
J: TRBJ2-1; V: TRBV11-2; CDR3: CASSLRDRGRGEQFF
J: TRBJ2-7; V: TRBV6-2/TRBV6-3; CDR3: CASSGRASGSYEQYF
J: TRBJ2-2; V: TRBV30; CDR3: CAWKRGGTGELFF
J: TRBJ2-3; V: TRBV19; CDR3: CASSIAGSTDTQYF
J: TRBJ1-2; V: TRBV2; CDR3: CASRGDRGNYGYTF
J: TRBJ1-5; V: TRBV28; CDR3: CASGGIVWSNQPQHF
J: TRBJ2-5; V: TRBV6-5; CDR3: CASSSYRGGGETQYF
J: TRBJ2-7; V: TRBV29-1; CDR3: CSVDPGLAGYEQYF
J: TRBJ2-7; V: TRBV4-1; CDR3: CASSHPGTAPYEQYF
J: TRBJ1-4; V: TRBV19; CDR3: CASSPPSSGANEKLFF
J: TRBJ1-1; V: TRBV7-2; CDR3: CASSPRTGLNTEAFF
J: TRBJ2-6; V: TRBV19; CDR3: CASSAGGAGANVLTF
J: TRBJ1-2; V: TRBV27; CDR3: CASRLRGGDYGYTF
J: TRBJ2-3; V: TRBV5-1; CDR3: CASRGLDSSAQYF
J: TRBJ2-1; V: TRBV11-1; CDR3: CASSLDISYNEQFF
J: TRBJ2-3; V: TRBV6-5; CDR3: CASSYERQGPDTQYF
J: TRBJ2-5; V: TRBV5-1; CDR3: CASSLVSPRARYQETQYF
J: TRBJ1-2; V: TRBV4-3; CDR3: CASSPATSPGYGYTF
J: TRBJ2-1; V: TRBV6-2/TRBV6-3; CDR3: CASSYEGALYNEQFF
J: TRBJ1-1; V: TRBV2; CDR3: CASSALRGSTEAFF
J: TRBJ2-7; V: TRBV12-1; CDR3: CASSPRQGWYEQYF